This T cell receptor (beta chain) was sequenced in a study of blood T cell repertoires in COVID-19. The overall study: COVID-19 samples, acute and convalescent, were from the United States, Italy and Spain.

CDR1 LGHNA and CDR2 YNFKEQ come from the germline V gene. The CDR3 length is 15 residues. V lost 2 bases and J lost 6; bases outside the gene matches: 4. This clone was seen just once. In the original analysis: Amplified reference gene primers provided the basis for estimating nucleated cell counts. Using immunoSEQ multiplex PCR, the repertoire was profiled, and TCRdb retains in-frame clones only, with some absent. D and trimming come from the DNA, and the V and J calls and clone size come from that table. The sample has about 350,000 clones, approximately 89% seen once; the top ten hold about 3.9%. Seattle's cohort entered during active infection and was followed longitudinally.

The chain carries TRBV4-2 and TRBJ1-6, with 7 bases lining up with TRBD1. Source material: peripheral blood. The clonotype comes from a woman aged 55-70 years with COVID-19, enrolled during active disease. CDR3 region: CASSQSTGTNSPLHF. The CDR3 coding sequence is TGTGCCAGCAGCCAATCGACAGGGACTAATTCACCCCTCCACTTT.